This T cell receptor beta chain was sequenced during a study of T-cell reconstitution after alpha-beta-depleted transplantation in children. Unique molecular identifiers were incorporated when the TCRbeta library was constructed. One entry per CDR3 protein, called by TCRdb with MiXCR from the PCR reads. The sample carries 300,000 to 400,000 distinct CDR3 sequences, around 15% recorded once. CDR1 is DFQATT, CDR2 SNEGSKA, per germline (reference sequence). The germline V and J ends were trimmed by 0 bases and 0 bases, with 12 bases remaining between them. This CDR3 contains 16 residues. Study-wide results and limits: Expanded graft clones numbering several hundred reportedly gave rise to alpha-beta T cells about two months after transplant. From newly produced T cells came most of the T-cell counts and diversity one year after transplant. For some patients, TCRbeta diversity was high at day 60 because of recipient T cells and thymic progenitors that survived.

This clonotype was counted a few times. Its specificity is not known. V and J are TRBV20-1 and TRBJ2-1; no firm D call. The sample consisted of PBMCs, mostly from graft donor cells, taken 360 days after TCRalphabeta/CD19-depleted stem cell transplant. This receptor was obtained from a male patient aged 2 to 10 who had a stem cell transplant for acute lymphoblastic leukemia, so the T cells may come from the graft donor. The CDR3 nucleotides read TGCAGTGCTAGAGATCGGCCGTACCCCTCCTACAATGAGCAGTTCTTC. Its translation: CSARDRPYPSYNEQFF.